These 30 T cell receptor beta chains were sequenced from one sample in a study of blood T cell repertoires in COVID-19. TCRdb's copy holds only in-frame clones and misses some; the assay was immunoSEQ multiplex PCR. Of approximately 270,000 clones in the sample, about 90% were seen once. The sample consisted of peripheral blood. These receptors originate from a man older than 75 with acute or convalescent COVID-19.

V and J are TRBV12-5 and TRBJ2-6; tentatively, D is TRBD2 (6 bases). Trimming shortened V by 7 bases and J by 0 bases, and 16 bases separated the two germline ends. This CDR3 region has 17 residues. Germline loops: CDR1 LGHNT, CDR2 FRNRAP. The CDR3 reads CASAPGLGSSGANVLTF. CDR3 nucleotide sequence: TGTGCTAGTGCTCCGGGACTGGGGAGCTCTGGGGCCAACGTCCTGACTTTC. Full variable domain (remainder filled in from reference TRBV12-5 and TRBJ2-6): DARVTQTPRHKVTEMGQEVTMRCQPILGHNTVFWYRQTMMQGLELLAYFRNRAPLDDSGMPKDRFSAEMPDATLATLKIQPSEPRDSAVYFCASAPGLGSSGANVLTFGAGSRLTVL.

This clone was counted a single time. This chain uses TRBV7-2 with TRBJ2-5; 11 bases fit TRBD2. V shed 5 bases and J 7 bases; nucleotides not matched to a gene: 6. CDR1 and CDR2 (germline): SGHTA, FQGNSA. The length of the CDR3 is 14 residues. CDR3 loop: CASSPGLAVGTQYF. CDR3 sequence (DNA): TGTGCCAGCAGCCCGGGACTAGCGGTAGGGACCCAGTACTTC.

The rearrangement joins TRBV15 to TRBJ2-5; 9 bases agree with TRBD1. The trim removed 3 bases at V and 4 bases at J, leaving 6 bases unmatched. CDR1 is LNHNV and CDR2 is YYDKDF in the germline V gene (reference sequence). The CDR3 runs 15 residues. The CDR3 sequence: CATSRGQGGGETQYF. CDR3 nucleotide sequence: TGTGCCACCAGCAGGGGACAGGGAGGAGGAGAGACCCAGTACTTC.

This chain connects TRBV7-8 to TRBJ2-1; TRBD1 agrees at 7 bases. CDR1 SGHVS and CDR2 FQNEAQ come from the germline V gene. This CDR3 contains 14 residues. V was clipped by 5 bases and J by 3 bases; unmatched bases: 4. CDR3 DNA sequence: TGTGCCAGCAGCCGAGCAGGGGGCTACAATGAGCAGTTCTTC. It encodes CASSRAGGYNEQFF.

This clone was detected only once. V and J are TRBV18 and TRBJ2-1, with TRBD2 matching 10 bases. The CDR3 length is 16 residues. After removal of 2 bases from V and 4 bases from J, the junction contained 5 bases not matched to a gene. Germline lookup yields CDR1 KGHSH and CDR2 LQKENI. The CDR3 nucleotides read TGTGCCAGCTCACCAGTGGTAGCGGGGGGTTACAATGAGCAGTTCTTC. This translates into CASSPVVAGGYNEQFF. Full variable domain (remainder filled in from reference TRBV18 and TRBJ2-1): NAGVMQNPRHLVRRRGQEARLRCSPMKGHSHVYWYRQLPEEGLKFMVYLQKENIIDESGMPKERFSAEFPKEGPSILRIQQVVRGDSAAYFCASSPVVAGGYNEQFFGPGTRLTVL.

The V call is TRBV7-2, the J call TRBJ2-7; 8 bases map to TRBD1. The V segment lost 4 bases and the J segment 5 bases; nucleotides outside the gene matches: 10. The germline CDR1 and CDR2 sequences are SGHTA and FQGNSA. The CDR3 spans 15 residues. The CDR3 DNA reads as TGTGCCAGCAGCTCGATGGCAGGGGGCGGCCACGAGCAGTACTTC. Translation: CASSSMAGGGHEQYF. Full variable domain (rest looked up from reference TRBV7-2 and TRBJ2-7): GAGVSQSPSNKVTEKGKDVELRCDPISGHTALYWYRQSLGQGLEFLIYFQGNSAPDKSGLPSDRFSAERTGGSVSTLTIQRTQQEDSAVYLCASSSMAGGGHEQYFGPGTRLTVT.

V usage is TRBV27 and J usage is TRBJ2-3, with TRBD1 matching 9 bases. The CDR3 covers 17 residues. The junction had 7 bases not matched to a gene; V was cut back by 0 bases and J by 3 bases. Looked up from germline, CDR1 is MNHEY and CDR2 is SMNVEV (reference sequence). CDR3 sequence reads: CASSLSAGTGRTDTQYF. The CDR3 DNA sequence: TGTGCCAGCAGTTTATCGGCGGGGACAGGGCGAACAGATACGCAGTATTTT.

This chain links TRBV2 with TRBJ2-5, with D perhaps TRBD2 (6 bases). Deletions cut 7 bases from V and 5 bases from J, with 17 bases between. The CDR3 totals 14 residues. Germline V gene lookup returns CDR1 SNHLY and CDR2 FYNNEI. This CDR3 is CASTGLARMETQYF. Here the CDR3 DNA reads TGTGCCAGCACAGGGCTAGCGCGTATGGAGACCCAGTACTTC.

The rearrangement joins TRBV6-5 to TRBJ2-5; TRBD2 is a possible D gene (6 bases). Between the trimmed V and J ends, which lost 8 bases and 1 base, there was a span of 8 bases. Germline-derived CDR1 and CDR2 are MNHEY and SVGAGI. This CDR3 has 12 residues. The CDR3 region is CASGGSQETQYF. The CDR3 DNA sequence: TGTGCCAGCGGGGGGTCCCAAGAGACCCAGTACTTC.

This chain uses TRBV6-5 with TRBJ2-1; 7 bases line up with TRBD2. The V gene end was trimmed by 8 bases and the J gene end by 7 bases; junction bases not matched to a gene: 11. CDR3 size: 14 residues. Per the germline V gene, CDR1 is MNHEY and CDR2 is SVGAGI. CDR3 region: CASALEAGVNEQFF. In nucleotides, the CDR3 is TGTGCCAGCGCACTAGAGGCGGGGGTGAATGAGCAGTTCTTC.

The chain links TRBV6-5 to TRBJ2-5; D uncertain. Trimming shortened V by 0 bases and J by 2 bases, and 10 bases separated the two germline ends. The germline V gene has CDR1 MNHEY and CDR2 SVGAGI. There are 15 residues in the CDR3. CDR3 DNA: TGTGCCAGCAGTTACTCGCCGACGGGTCAAGAGACCCAGTACTTC. Translating it yields CASSYSPTGQETQYF.

The chain recombines TRBV28 with TRBJ2-1; 9 bases line up with TRBD2. This CDR3 spans 12 amino acids. Germline V gene lookup returns CDR1 MDHEN and CDR2 SYDVKM. V dropped 3 bases and J dropped 12; count of bases not matched to a gene: 3. CDR3 sequence: CASSLRLAAQFF. CDR3 nucleotide sequence: TGTGCCAGCAGTTTGAGACTAGCGGCGCAGTTCTTC.

DNA for the CDR3: TGTGCCAGTAGTATAGCACAGGGGTTTGATCGCTACACCTTC. Translation: CASSIAQGFDRYTF. The rearrangement joins TRBV19 to TRBJ1-2, with TRBD1 matching over 7 bases. Germline CDR1 and CDR2: LNHDA and SQIVND (reference sequence). V lost 1 base and J lost 9; bases outside the gene matches: 8. The CDR3 is 14 residues long.

This rearrangement joins TRBV6-4 to TRBJ2-3; weak D call: TRBD2 (6 bases). Germline V lookup: CDR1 MRHNA, CDR2 SNTAGT. V lost 6 bases to trimming and J lost 0 bases, with 13 bases between them. This CDR3 contains 15 residues. The CDR3 here is CASRTEGGSTDTQYF. The CDR3 region has the DNA TGTGCCAGCAGGACGGAGGGTGGGAGCACAGATACGCAGTATTTT.

CDR3 DNA: TGTGCCAGCAGGAACAGGGCTGGTGGAAACACCATATATTTT. It codes for CASRNRAGGNTIYF. The chain carries TRBV28 and TRBJ1-3; D is perhaps TRBD1 (6 bases). In germline, CDR1 is MDHEN, CDR2 SYDVKM. V lost 6 bases, J lost 3 bases, and 12 bases lay in between. The CDR3 consists of 14 residues.

The rearrangement uses TRBV19 and TRBJ2-7, with D possibly being TRBD2 (6 bases). Germline loops: CDR1 LNHDA, CDR2 SQIVND (reference sequence). V dropped 2 bases and J dropped 1 base, with 9 bases sitting between them. The CDR3 extends over 14 amino acids. This CDR3 is CASSIPGRSYEQYF. In DNA, the CDR3 is TGTGCCAGTAGTATACCAGGGAGGTCCTACGAGCAGTACTTC.

The gene calls are TRBV5-5 and TRBJ1-2; 7 nucleotides line up with TRBD1. The CDR3 sequence is 14 residues long. Germline CDR1 is SGHKS and CDR2 is YYEKEE (reference sequence). J lost 3 bases, V lost 4 bases, and 6 bases had no gene match. CDR3 DNA sequence: TGTGCCAGCAGCCTAGAACAGGGGTACTATGGCTACACCTTC. It specifies CASSLEQGYYGYTF.

The chain joins TRBV5-1 to TRBJ1-2, with 9 bases fitting TRBD1. The CDR3 is made up of 19 amino acids. CDR1 and CDR2 (germline): SGHRS, YFSETQ. With V trimmed by 4 bases and J by 5 bases, 21 bases remained unmatched. This CDR3 is CASSTTAGTGLTRRYGYTF. CDR3 DNA: TGCGCCAGCAGCACCACCGCGGGGACAGGGCTAACCCGGCGGTATGGCTACACCTTC. The full variable domain, completed using reference TRBV5-1 and TRBJ1-2, is KAGVTQTPRYLIKTRGQQVTLSCSPISGHRSVSWYQQTPGQGLQFLFEYFSETQRNKGNFPGRFSGRQFSNSRSEMNVSTLELGDSALYLCASSTTAGTGLTRRYGYTFGSGTRLTVV.

The V call is TRBV6-5, the J call TRBJ2-7; 9 bases agree with TRBD1. This CDR3 contains 14 residues. V shed 4 bases, J shed 5 bases, and the junction held 6 bases outside the gene matches. Germline assignment: CDR1 MNHEY and CDR2 SVGAGI. Written as DNA, the CDR3 is TGTGCCAGCAGTTGGGACAGGGCCCCGAACGAGCAGTACTTC. Translated, it gives CASSWDRAPNEQYF.

The genes are TRBV12-3 or TRBV12-4 and TRBJ2-7; TRBD1 is a possible D gene (5 bases). With 3 bases removed from V and 4 bases from J, the gap between germline ends came to 10 bases. This CDR3 spans 13 amino acids. For the CDR3, the DNA is TGTGCCAGCAGTTTGTTTGCAGGGTACGAGCAGTACTTC. This translates into CASSLFAGYEQYF.

This CDR3 is CASSLRGRGTDTQYF. The CDR3 DNA follows: TGTGCCAGCAGCTTAAGGGGGAGAGGAACAGATACGCAGTATTTT. The chain links TRBV11-2 to TRBJ2-3; tentative D call: TRBD1 (6 bases). The V gene lost 2 bases and the J gene lost 3 bases, with 12 bases spanning the gap. From germline, CDR1 is SGHAT and CDR2 FQNNGV. The CDR3 sequence is 15 residues long.

The J gene is TRBJ1-2, the V gene TRBV27; perhaps TRBD1 as D (6 bases). Germline CDR1 and CDR2: MNHEY and SMNVEV (reference sequence). V lost 6 bases to trimming and J lost 4 bases, with 12 bases between them. CDR3 length: 13 amino acids. The CDR3 DNA sequence: TGTGCCAGCAGCACGGACAGAGGCTATGGCTACACCTTC. Its protein is CASSTDRGYGYTF.

This sequence joins TRBV19 and TRBJ1-1; 7 bases are shared with TRBD1. Germline trimming cut 5 bases from V and 4 bases from J; bases unmatched to any gene: 10. The germline gives CDR1 LNHDA, CDR2 SQIVND (reference sequence). The CDR3 is made up of 15 amino acids. The CDR3 DNA reads TGTGCCAGTAGTGGAGAGACAGGGCGGTTCACTGAAGCTTTCTTT. Its protein is CASSGETGRFTEAFF.

The chain links TRBV28 to TRBJ2-1, with 7 positions matching TRBD2. CDR3 length equals 15 residues. V lost 2 bases and J lost 4; bases outside the gene matches: 5. The V gene's germline CDR1 is MDHEN and CDR2 SYDVKM. The CDR3 bases are TGTGCCAGCAGTTTACTGAGCGGGGCATACAATGAGCAGTTCTTC. The encoded protein is CASSLLSGAYNEQFF.

This clone appeared a few times. The rearrangement uses TRBV5-5 and TRBJ1-3; 7 bases map to TRBD1. V dropped 4 bases and J dropped 1; count of bases not matched to a gene: 5. This CDR3 is 15 amino acids long. The germline CDR1 and CDR2 sequences are SGHKS and YYEKEE (reference sequence). The CDR3 loop is CASSTGTESGNTIYF. CDR3 in DNA: TGTGCCAGCAGCACCGGGACAGAGTCTGGAAACACCATATATTTT. The full variable domain, in which reference TRBV5-5 and TRBJ1-3 provide the parts outside the CDR3, is DAGVTQSPTHLIKTRGQQVTLRCSPISGHKSVSWYQQVLGQGPQFIFQYYEKEERGRGNFPDRFSARQFPNYSSELNVNALLLGDSALYLCASSTGTESGNTIYFGEGSWLTVV.

The chain links TRBV14 to TRBJ1-1; tentative D call: TRBD1 (6 bases). Germline V gives CDR1 SGHDN, CDR2 FVKESK. CDR3 size: 14 residues. V was clipped by 4 bases and J by 7 bases, with 16 bases between them. As DNA, the CDR3 is TGTGCCAGCAGCCCTTTTGCAGGGGCAAGTGAAGCTTTCTTT. Protein product: CASSPFAGASEAFF.

The chain couples TRBV16 to TRBJ1-3, with TRBD1 as a possible D gene (6 bases). V was clipped by 4 bases and J by 4 bases, with 11 bases between them. This CDR3 spans 14 amino acids. Germline CDR1 KGHSY, CDR2 FQNENV. CDR3 loop: CASSPQGSGNTIYF. CDR3 DNA sequence: TGTGCCAGCAGCCCCCAGGGGTCCGGAAACACCATATATTTT.

This clone was picked up a small number of times. The chain couples TRBV5-1 to TRBJ1-4; 7 bases are a match to TRBD1. The V segment lost 4 bases and the J segment 3 bases; nucleotides outside the gene matches: 3. This CDR3 has 14 amino acids. Germline lookup yields CDR1 SGHRS and CDR2 YFSETQ. The CDR3 is CASSDGTANEKLFF. In DNA, the CDR3 is TGCGCCAGCAGCGATGGGACAGCTAATGAAAAACTGTTTTTT. Supplemented by reference TRBV5-1 and TRBJ1-4, the full variable domain reads KAGVTQTPRYLIKTRGQQVTLSCSPISGHRSVSWYQQTPGQGLQFLFEYFSETQRNKGNFPGRFSGRQFSNSRSEMNVSTLELGDSALYLCASSDGTANEKLFFGSGTQLSVL.

The chain uses TRBV7-3 and TRBJ2-7; 7 nucleotides match TRBD1. Per germline, CDR1 SGHTA and CDR2 FQGTGA. With V trimmed by 5 bases and J by 1 base, 5 bases remained unmatched. The CDR3 is 14 residues long. This chain's CDR3 is CASSPEGQSYEQYF. CDR3 nucleotides: TGTGCCAGCAGCCCCGAGGGACAGTCCTACGAGCAGTACTTC. Full variable domain (missing parts from reference TRBV7-3 and TRBJ2-7): GAGVSQTPSNKVTEKGKYVELRCDPISGHTALYWYRQSLGQGPEFLIYFQGTGAADDSGLPNDRFFAVRPEGSVSTLKIQRTERGDSAVYLCASSPEGQSYEQYFGPGTRLTVT.

This chain joins TRBV28 and TRBJ2-2; tentative D call: TRBD2 (6 bases). In germline, CDR1 is MDHEN, CDR2 SYDVKM. This CDR3 is 15 amino acids long. Trimming left V 3 bases short and J 5 bases short, with 13 bases between. The DNA for the CDR3 is TGTGCCAGCAGTTTTGGAGGGACGGGGACCGGGGAGCTGTTTTTT. Amino acid sequence: CASSFGGTGTGELFF.